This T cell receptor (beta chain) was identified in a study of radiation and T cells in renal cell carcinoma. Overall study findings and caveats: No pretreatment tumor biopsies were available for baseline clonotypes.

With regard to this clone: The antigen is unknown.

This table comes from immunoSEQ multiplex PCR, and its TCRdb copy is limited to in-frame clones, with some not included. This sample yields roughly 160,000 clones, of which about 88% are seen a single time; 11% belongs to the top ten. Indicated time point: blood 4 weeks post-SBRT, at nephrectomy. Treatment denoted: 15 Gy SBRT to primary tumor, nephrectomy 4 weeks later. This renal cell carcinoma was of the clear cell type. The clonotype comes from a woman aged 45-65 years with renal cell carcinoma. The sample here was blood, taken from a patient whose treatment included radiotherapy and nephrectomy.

This chain's CDR3 is CASSSPGEYEQYF. CDR3 in DNA: TGTGCCAGCAGCTCCCCCGGGGAGTACGAGCAGTACTTC. V usage is TRBV7-6 and J usage is TRBJ2-7; tentatively, D is TRBD2 (5 bases). The germline V and J ends were trimmed by 4 bases and 4 bases, with 11 bases remaining between them. CDR1 is SGHVS, CDR2 FNYEAQ, per germline. There are 13 residues in the CDR3.